The rows below give T cell receptor beta chains drawn from one sample of a study of cytomegalovirus exposure and HLA in healthy donors. Profiled with immunoSEQ multiplex PCR; TCRdb holds only in-frame clones, not every one. Of 200,000 to 250,000 clones listed, approximately 84% are singletons. Sequenced sample: PBMCs. The receptors here all came from a woman aged 40 to 55 in good health and CMV-seronegative. CDR3s include the opening cysteine and the closing phenylalanine or tryptophan. Each record gives: V gene, J gene, CDR3 length, D gene, clone size, CDR3 DNA, CDR3 protein. The D gene is left open where the match is weak. Clone sizes are given selectively: once, few, many, or a class where the clone is expanded.

V: TRBV7-9
J: TRBJ2-6
length: 18
D: TRBD1
size: .
DNA: TGTGCCAGCAGCAAAAGAAATCTCGACAGGGCTGGGGCCAACGTCCTGACTTTC
CDR3: CASSKRNLDRAGANVLTF

V: TRBV9
J: TRBJ2-1
length: 14
D: TRBD2
size: .
DNA: TGTGCCAGCAGCGTAGGGGGGGGATACAATGAGCAGTTCTTC
CDR3: CASSVGGGYNEQFF

V: TRBV18
J: TRBJ2-3
length: 15
D: TRBD1
size: .
DNA: TGTGCCAGCTCACCGGACAGGGCCCCATTAGATACGCAGTATTTT
CDR3: CASSPDRAPLDTQYF

V: TRBV19
J: TRBJ1-1
length: 15
D: TRBD1
size: .
DNA: TGTGCCAGTAGTAAACAGGGGGCCCCGAACACTGAAGCTTTCTTT
CDR3: CASSKQGAPNTEAFF

V: TRBV5-4
J: TRBJ1-2
length: 16
D: TRBD1
size: once
DNA: TGTGCCAGCAGCGAAAACAGGGGGCTTCGTTCCTATGGCTACACCTTC
CDR3: CASSENRGLRSYGYTF

V: TRBV5-1
J: TRBJ2-3
length: 14
D: .
size: .
DNA: TGCGCCAGCAGCAGAGGGGACACGGCAGATACGCAGTATTTT
CDR3: CASSRGDTADTQYF

V: TRBV12-5
J: TRBJ2-4
length: 14
D: .
size: .
DNA: TGTGCTAGTGGGATGGGACTAGCCAAAAACATTCAGTACTTC
CDR3: CASGMGLAKNIQYF

V: TRBV7-8
J: TRBJ2-7
length: 12
D: .
size: .
DNA: TGTGCCAGCAGCTTAACTACCTACGAGCAGTACTTC
CDR3: CASSLTTYEQYF

V: TRBV2
J: TRBJ1-1
length: 13
D: .
size: .
DNA: TGTGCCAGCAGTGAGAGGGAGAACACTGAAGCTTTCTTT
CDR3: CASSERENTEAFF

V: TRBV6-6
J: TRBJ1-1
length: 15
D: .
size: .
DNA: TGTGCCAGCAGTTACTCCGCGGAATGGAACACTGAGGCTTTCTTT
CDR3: CASSYSAEWNTEAFF

V: TRBV5-1
J: TRBJ1-5
length: 15
D: TRBD1
size: .
DNA: TGCGCCAGCAGCCCGGGACAGGGAGGGAATCAGCCCCAGCATTTT
CDR3: CASSPGQGGNQPQHF

V: TRBV4-3
J: TRBJ2-1
length: 14
D: TRBD1
size: few
DNA: TGCGCCAGCAGCCAGGGGACAGGCTACAATGAGCAGTTCTTC
CDR3: CASSQGTGYNEQFF

V: TRBV29-1
J: TRBJ1-1
length: 17
D: .
size: .
DNA: TGCAGCGTTGATGGGGCAGGAGATCCCGCGATTGACACTGAAGCTTTCTTT
CDR3: CSVDGAGDPAIDTEAFF

V: TRBV6-6
J: TRBJ1-2
length: 14
D: .
size: .
DNA: TGTGCCACCTGGCGGCTGGGGGCTTCGGATGGCTACACCTTC
CDR3: CATWRLGASDGYTF

V: TRBV5-1
J: TRBJ2-3
length: 15
D: TRBD2
size: .
DNA: TGCGCCTCCCAGCGGGAGGGGCAGAGCACAGATACGCAGTATTTT
CDR3: CASQREGQSTDTQYF

V: TRBV7-2
J: TRBJ1-1
length: 14
D: .
size: .
DNA: TGTGCCAGCAGCTGGTTCGCGCGGGGCACTGAAGCTTTCTTT
CDR3: CASSWFARGTEAFF

V: TRBV27
J: TRBJ1-3
length: 16
D: .
size: .
DNA: TGTGCCAGCAGCTCACTCATTGGGGATGGGAGAGACACCATATATTTT
CDR3: CASSSLIGDGRDTIYF

V: TRBV19
J: TRBJ1-1
length: 15
D: TRBD1
size: .
DNA: TGTGCCAGTGGACGGACAGGGGGAAGGAACACTGAAGCTTTCTTT
CDR3: CASGRTGGRNTEAFF

V: TRBV25-1
J: TRBJ2-7
length: 14
D: .
size: .
DNA: TGTGCCAGCAGTGAAATCGGACTGGGGTACGAGCAGTACTTC
CDR3: CASSEIGLGYEQYF

V: TRBV9
J: TRBJ2-3
length: 16
D: .
size: .
DNA: TGTGCCAGCAGCGTAGATGCGGGTCATTTCACAGATACGCAGTATTTT
CDR3: CASSVDAGHFTDTQYF

V: TRBV14
J: TRBJ1-1
length: 12
D: TRBD1
size: .
DNA: TGTGCCACAGGGGGGTGGGGGACTGAAGCTTTCTTT
CDR3: CATGGWGTEAFF

V: TRBV6-1
J: TRBJ2-7
length: 15
D: .
size: .
DNA: TGTGCCAGCAGTCCAGGACATACCCTCAGGTACGAGCAGTACTTC
CDR3: CASSPGHTLRYEQYF

V: TRBV7-8
J: TRBJ2-1
length: 19
D: TRBD2
size: .
DNA: TGTGCCAGCAGCGCGATCTTAGCGGGGGGGATCCCGGGGAAAAATGAGCAGTTCTTC
CDR3: CASSAILAGGIPGKNEQFF

V: TRBV11-3
J: TRBJ1-2
length: 18
D: TRBD1
size: .
DNA: TGTGCCAGCAGTTTGTCCGGGACAGGGGACGGATTGAACTATGGCTACACCTTC
CDR3: CASSLSGTGDGLNYGYTF

V: TRBV7-6
J: TRBJ1-5
length: 15
D: TRBD1
size: once
DNA: TGTGCCAGCAGCTTGGGACAGGGGAACAATCAGCCCCAGCATTTT
CDR3: CASSLGQGNNQPQHF

V: TRBV10-2
J: TRBJ1-1
length: 14
D: .
size: once
DNA: TGCGCCAGTAAACCGGGGGGAGAAGTGCCTGAAGCTTTCTTT
CDR3: CASKPGGEVPEAFF

V: TRBV7-2
J: TRBJ2-1
length: 14
D: TRBD2
size: .
DNA: TGTGCCAGCACCTTGGGTCGGGACTACCATGAGCAGTTCTTC
CDR3: CASTLGRDYHEQFF

V: TRBV7-8
J: TRBJ2-7
length: 14
D: TRBD1
size: .
DNA: TGTGCCAGCAGCTTGACAGGGGACCCATACGAGCAGTACTTC
CDR3: CASSLTGDPYEQYF

V: TRBV28
J: TRBJ1-2
length: 14
D: .
size: .
DNA: TGTGCCAGCAGTTCTTTGGACAGACACTATGGCTACACCTTC
CDR3: CASSSLDRHYGYTF

V: TRBV9
J: TRBJ2-7
length: 15
D: TRBD1
size: .
DNA: TGTGCCAGCAGCGTCTCCGGGACAGGCAACTACGAGCAGTACTTC
CDR3: CASSVSGTGNYEQYF

V: TRBV15
J: TRBJ2-1
length: 15
D: TRBD2
size: .
DNA: TGTGCCACCAGCAGAGAGCGGGGGGTCAACAATGAGCAGTTCTTC
CDR3: CATSRERGVNNEQFF